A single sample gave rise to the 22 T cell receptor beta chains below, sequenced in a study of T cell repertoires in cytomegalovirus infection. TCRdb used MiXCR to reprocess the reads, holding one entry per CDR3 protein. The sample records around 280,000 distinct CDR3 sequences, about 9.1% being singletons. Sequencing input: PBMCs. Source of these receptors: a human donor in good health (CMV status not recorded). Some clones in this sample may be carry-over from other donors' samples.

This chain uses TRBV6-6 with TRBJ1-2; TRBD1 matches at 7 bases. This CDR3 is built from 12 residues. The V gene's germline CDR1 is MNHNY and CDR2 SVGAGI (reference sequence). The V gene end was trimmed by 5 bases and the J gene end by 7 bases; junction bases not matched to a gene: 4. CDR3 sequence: CASSKTGSGYTF. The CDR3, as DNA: TGTGCCAGCAGTAAGACAGGGTCTGGCTACACCTTC.

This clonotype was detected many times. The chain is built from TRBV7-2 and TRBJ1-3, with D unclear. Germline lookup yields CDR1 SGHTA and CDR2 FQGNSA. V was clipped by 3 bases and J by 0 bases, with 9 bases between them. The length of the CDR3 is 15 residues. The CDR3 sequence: CASSLARHSGNTIYF. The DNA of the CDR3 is TGTGCCAGCAGCTTGGCGCGGCACTCTGGAAACACCATATATTTT.

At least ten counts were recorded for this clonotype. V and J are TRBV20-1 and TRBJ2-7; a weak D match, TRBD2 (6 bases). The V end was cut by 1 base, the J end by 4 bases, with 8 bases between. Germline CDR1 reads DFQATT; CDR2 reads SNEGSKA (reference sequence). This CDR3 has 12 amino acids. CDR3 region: CSARGLVYEQYV. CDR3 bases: TGCAGTGCTAGAGGACTAGTTTACGAGCAGTACGTC.

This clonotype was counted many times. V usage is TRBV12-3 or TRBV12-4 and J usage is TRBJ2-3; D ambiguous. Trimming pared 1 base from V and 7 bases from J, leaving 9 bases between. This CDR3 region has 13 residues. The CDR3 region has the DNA TGTGCCAGCAGTTTAGTAACCCAGAATACGCAGTATTTT. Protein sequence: CASSLVTQNTQYF.

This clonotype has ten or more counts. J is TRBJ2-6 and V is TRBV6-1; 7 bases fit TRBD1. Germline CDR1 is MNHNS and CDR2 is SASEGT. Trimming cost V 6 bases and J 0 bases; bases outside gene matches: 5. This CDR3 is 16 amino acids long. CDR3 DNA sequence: TGTGCCAGCAGCCACCGACAGGGCTCTGGGGCCAACGTCCTGACTTTC. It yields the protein CASSHRQGSGANVLTF.

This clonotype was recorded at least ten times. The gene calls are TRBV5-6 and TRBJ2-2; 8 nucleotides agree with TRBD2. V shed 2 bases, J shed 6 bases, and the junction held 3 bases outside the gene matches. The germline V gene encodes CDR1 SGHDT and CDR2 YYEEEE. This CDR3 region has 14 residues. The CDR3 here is CASSFGGGPGELFF. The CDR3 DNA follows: TGTGCCAGCAGCTTCGGGGGGGGGCCCGGGGAGCTGTTTTTT. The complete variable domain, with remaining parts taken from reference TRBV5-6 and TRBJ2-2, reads DAGVTQSPTHLIKTRGQQVTLRCSPKSGHDTVSWYQQALGQGPQFIFQYYEEEERQRGNFPDRFSGHQFPNYSSELNVNALLLGDSALYLCASSFGGGPGELFFGEGSRLTVL.

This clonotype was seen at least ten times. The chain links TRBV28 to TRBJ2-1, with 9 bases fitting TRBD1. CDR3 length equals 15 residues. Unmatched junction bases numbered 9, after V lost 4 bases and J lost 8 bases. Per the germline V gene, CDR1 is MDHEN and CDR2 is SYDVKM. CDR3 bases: TGTGCCAGCAGTTCCCGGGACAGGGTCGTGTATGAGCAGTTCTTC. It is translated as CASSSRDRVVYEQFF.

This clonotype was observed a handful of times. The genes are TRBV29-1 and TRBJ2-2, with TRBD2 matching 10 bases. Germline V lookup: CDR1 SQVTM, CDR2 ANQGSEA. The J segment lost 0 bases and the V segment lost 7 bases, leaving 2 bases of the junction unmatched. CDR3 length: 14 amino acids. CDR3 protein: CSATSGANTGELFF. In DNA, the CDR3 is TGCAGCGCTACTAGCGGGGCGAACACCGGGGAGCTGTTTTTT.

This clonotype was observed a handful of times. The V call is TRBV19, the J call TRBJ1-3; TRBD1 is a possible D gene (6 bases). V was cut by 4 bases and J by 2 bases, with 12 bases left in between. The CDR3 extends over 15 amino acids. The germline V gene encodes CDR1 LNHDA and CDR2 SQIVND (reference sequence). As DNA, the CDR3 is TGTGCCAGTAGTAGGTCCGGGACAACTGGAAACACCATATATTTT. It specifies CASSRSGTTGNTIYF.

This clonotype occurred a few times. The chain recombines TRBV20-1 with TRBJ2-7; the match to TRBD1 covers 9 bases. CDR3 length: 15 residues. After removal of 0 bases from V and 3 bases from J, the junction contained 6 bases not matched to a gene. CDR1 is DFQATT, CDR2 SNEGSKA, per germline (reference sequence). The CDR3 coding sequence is TGCAGTGCTAGAGACCCGGGACAGGGAAACTACGAGCAGTACGTC. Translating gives CSARDPGQGNYEQYV.

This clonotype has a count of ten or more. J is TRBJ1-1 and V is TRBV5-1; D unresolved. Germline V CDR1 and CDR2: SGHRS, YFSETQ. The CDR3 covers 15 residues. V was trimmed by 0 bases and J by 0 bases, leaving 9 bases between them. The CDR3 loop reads CASSLAPEMNTEAFF. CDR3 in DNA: TGCGCCAGCAGCTTGGCCCCGGAAATGAACACTGAAGCTTTCTTT.

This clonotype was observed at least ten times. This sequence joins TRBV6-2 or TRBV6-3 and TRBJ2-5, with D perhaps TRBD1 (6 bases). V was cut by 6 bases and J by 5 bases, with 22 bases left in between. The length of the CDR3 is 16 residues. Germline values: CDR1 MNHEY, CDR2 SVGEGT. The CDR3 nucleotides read TGTGCCAGCAGCTGGAGAAAATCACAGGGAGTGGAGACCCAGTACTTC. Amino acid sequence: CASSWRKSQGVETQYF.

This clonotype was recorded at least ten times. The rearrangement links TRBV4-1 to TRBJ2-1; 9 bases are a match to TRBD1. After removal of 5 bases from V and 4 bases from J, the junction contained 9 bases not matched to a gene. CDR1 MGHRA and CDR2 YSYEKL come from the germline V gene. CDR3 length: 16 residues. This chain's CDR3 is CASSAERTGAYNEQFF. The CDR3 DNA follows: TGCGCCAGCAGCGCCGAGCGGACAGGGGCTTACAATGAGCAGTTCTTC.

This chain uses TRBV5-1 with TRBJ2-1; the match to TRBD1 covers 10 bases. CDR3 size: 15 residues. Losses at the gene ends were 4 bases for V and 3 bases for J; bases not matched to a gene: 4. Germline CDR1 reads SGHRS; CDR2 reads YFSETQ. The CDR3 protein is CASSTDRGNYNEQFF. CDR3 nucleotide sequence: TGCGCCAGCAGCACGGACAGGGGGAACTACAATGAGCAGTTCTTC.

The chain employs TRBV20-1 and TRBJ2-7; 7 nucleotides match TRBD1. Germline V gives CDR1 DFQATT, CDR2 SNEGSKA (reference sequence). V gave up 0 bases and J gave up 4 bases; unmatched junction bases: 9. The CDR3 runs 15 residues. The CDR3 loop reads CSARDLRGPSYEQYF. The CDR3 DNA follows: TGCAGTGCTAGAGATCTGAGGGGGCCCTCTTACGAGCAGTACTTC.

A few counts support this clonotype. This CDR3 reads CSVRQGTGTEAFF. The CDR3 coding sequence is TGCAGCGTCAGACAGGGGACGGGCACTGAAGCTTTCTTT. The gene calls are TRBV29-1 and TRBJ1-1, with TRBD1 matching over 8 bases. Unmatched junction bases numbered 7, after V lost 6 bases and J lost 4 bases. The CDR3 is made up of 13 amino acids. From germline, CDR1 is SQVTM and CDR2 ANQGSEA. Complete variable domain (other parts from reference TRBV29-1 and TRBJ1-1): SAVISQKPSRDICQRGTSLTIQCQVDSQVTMMFWYRQQPGQSLTLIATANQGSEATYESGFVIDKFPISRPNLTFSTLTVSNMSPEDSSIYLCSVRQGTGTEAFFGQGTRLTVV.

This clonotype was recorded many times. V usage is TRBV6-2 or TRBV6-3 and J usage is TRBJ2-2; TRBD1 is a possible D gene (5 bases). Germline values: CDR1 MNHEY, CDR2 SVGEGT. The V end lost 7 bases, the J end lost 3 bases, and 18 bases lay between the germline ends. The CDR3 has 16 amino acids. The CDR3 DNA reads TGTGCCAGCACCCCCTCCTTAGGGGCGTACACCGGGGAGCTGTTTTTT. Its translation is CASTPSLGAYTGELFF.

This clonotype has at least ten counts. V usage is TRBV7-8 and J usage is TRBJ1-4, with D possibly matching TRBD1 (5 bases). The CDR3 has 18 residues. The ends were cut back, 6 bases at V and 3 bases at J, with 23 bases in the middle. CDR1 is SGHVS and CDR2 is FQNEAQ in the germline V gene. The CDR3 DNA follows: TGTGCCAGCAGTAGTAAAGGCCGGGGGATGATCCCTAATGAAAAACTGTTTTTT. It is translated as CASSSKGRGMIPNEKLFF. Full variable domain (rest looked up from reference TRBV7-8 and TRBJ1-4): GAGVSQSPRYKVAKRGQDVALRCDPISGHVSLFWYQQALGQGPEFLTYFQNEAQLDKSGLPSDRFFAERPEGSVSTLKIQRTQQEDSAVYLCASSSKGRGMIPNEKLFFGSGTQLSVL.

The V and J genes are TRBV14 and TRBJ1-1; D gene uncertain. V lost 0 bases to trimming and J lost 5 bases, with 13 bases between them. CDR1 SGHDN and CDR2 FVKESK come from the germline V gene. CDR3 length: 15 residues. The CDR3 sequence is CASSQDSGEFTEAFF. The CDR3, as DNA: TGTGCCAGCAGCCAAGATTCCGGGGAGTTTACTGAAGCTTTCTTT.

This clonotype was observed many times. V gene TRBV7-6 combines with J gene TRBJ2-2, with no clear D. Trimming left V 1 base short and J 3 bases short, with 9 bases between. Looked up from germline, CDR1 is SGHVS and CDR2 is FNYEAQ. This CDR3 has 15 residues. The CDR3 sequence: CASSLGSGYTGELFF. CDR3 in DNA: TGTGCCAGCAGCTTAGGGTCCGGGTACACCGGGGAGCTGTTTTTT.

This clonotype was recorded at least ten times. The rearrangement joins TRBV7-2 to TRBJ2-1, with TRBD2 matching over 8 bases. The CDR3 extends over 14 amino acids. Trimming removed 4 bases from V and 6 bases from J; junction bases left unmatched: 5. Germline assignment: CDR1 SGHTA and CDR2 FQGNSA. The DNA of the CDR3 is TGTGCCAGCAGCTACGGGGGGGCCCCCAATGAGCAGTTCTTC. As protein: CASSYGGAPNEQFF.

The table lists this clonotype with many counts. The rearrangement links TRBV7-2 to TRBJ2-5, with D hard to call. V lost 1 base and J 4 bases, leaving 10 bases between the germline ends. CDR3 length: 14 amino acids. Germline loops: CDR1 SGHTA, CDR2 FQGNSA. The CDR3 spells CASSLEAFIETQYF. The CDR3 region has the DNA TGTGCCAGCAGCTTAGAGGCCTTTATAGAGACCCAGTACTTC. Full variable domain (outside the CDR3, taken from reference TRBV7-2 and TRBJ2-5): GAGVSQSPSNKVTEKGKDVELRCDPISGHTALYWYRQSLGQGLEFLIYFQGNSAPDKSGLPSDRFSAERTGGSVSTLTIQRTQQEDSAVYLCASSLEAFIETQYFGPGTRLLVL.